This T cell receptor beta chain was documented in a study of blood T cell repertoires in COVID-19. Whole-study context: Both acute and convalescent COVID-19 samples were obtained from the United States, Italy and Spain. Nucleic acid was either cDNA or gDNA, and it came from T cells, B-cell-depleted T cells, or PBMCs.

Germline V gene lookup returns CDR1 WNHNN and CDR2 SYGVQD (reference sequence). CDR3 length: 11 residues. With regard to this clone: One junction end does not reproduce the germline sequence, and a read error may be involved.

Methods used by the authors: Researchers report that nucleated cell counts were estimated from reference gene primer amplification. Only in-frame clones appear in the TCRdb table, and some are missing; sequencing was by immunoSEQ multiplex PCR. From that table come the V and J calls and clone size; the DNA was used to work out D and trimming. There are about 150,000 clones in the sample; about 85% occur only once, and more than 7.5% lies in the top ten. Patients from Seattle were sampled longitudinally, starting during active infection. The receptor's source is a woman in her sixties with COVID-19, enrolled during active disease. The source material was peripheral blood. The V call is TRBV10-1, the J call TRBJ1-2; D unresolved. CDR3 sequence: CPRRTNYGYTF. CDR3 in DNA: TGCCCCAGAAGAACGAACTATGGCTACACCTTC.